This TCR beta chain is drawn from a study of shared clonotypes between healthy human individuals. Study summary: Every donor yielded three CD4 naive, three CD4 memory, two CD8 naive and one CD8 memory plate.

The CDR3 runs 14 residues. J lost 5 bases, V lost 0 bases, and 3 bases had no gene match. The germline gives CDR1 SGHVS, CDR2 FNYEAQ. Researchers ran the assay at a deep level. TCRdb's table, derived via immunoSEQ multiplex PCR, lists solely in-frame clones and lacks some. Counted here are some 1,400,000 clones, around 95% occurring once; the ten biggest clones make up roughly 1.2%. General observations from the study: A handful of donors showed sharing of around 5.3% of naive CD4 clonotypes. Blood was the only sampled material, and tissue repertoires likely differ.

In regard to this clone: What it binds is unknown.

V gene TRBV7-6 combines with J gene TRBJ1-2; 7 bases map to TRBD1. Sequences were obtained from naive CD4+ T cells sorted from blood. The subset is: CD45RA+ positively selected. The clonotype originates from a young man in good health. This CDR3 reads CASSLAQQGYGYTF. DNA of the CDR3: TGTGCCAGCAGCTTAGCCCAACAGGGGTATGGCTACACCTTC. The whole variable domain, remainder taken from reference TRBV7-6 and TRBJ1-2, is GAGVSQSPRYKVTKRGQDVALRCDPISGHVSLYWYRQALGQGPEFLTYFNYEAQQDKSGLPNDRFSAERPEGSISTLTIQRTEQRDSAMYRCASSLAQQGYGYTFGSGTRLTVV.